This T cell receptor (beta chain) was obtained from a study of control samples from healthy donors and cancer patients. This clone was seen more than once but under ten times. TCRdb's copy holds only in-frame clones and misses some; the assay was immunoSEQ multiplex PCR. The sample lists 71,000 or so clones; under 90% were seen once. V was pared by 7 bases and J by 2 bases, with 9 bases between. The CDR3 length is 13 residues. The germline V gene encodes CDR1 SEHNR and CDR2 FQNEAQ (reference sequence). The gene calls are TRBV7-9 and TRBJ1-3; D possibly corresponds to TRBD1 (5 bases). This sequence was found in a man in his sixties with lung cancer. The sequencing sample was made of PBMCs. CDR3 bases: TGTGCCAGCATAGTCAGGGCTGGAAACACCATATATTTT. Translating gives CASIVRAGNTIYF. Based on the CDR3 plus reference TRBV7-9 and TRBJ1-3, the full variable domain is DTGVSQNPRHKITKRGQNVTFRCDPISEHNRLYWYRQTLGQGPEFLTYFQNEAQLEKSRLLSDRFSAERPKGSFSTLEIQRTEQGDSAMYLCASIVRAGNTIYFGEGSWLTVV.